This T cell receptor beta chain was profiled in a study of cytomegalovirus exposure and HLA in healthy donors. Study-level points and caveats: Accounts indicate the classifier identified cytomegalovirus status with strong specificity and sensitivity. For most TCR sequences rarity was the rule, although some public TCRs occurred in many donors. Analyses of presence and absence presupposed an approximately uniform sequencing depth across donors.

PCR primers comprised 60 Vbeta and 13 Jbeta primers. TCRdb's table, derived via immunoSEQ multiplex PCR, lists solely in-frame clones and lacks some. The table has about 200,000 clones, 82% seen once. Comment on this clone: Its antigen remains unidentified.

Germline CDR1 and CDR2: SEHNR and FQNEAQ (reference sequence). V lost 2 bases and J lost 1, with 8 bases in between. This CDR3 region has 15 residues. The sample consisted of PBMCs. This receptor was taken from a boy aged 2 to 10 in good health and CMV-seronegative. The chain has TRBV7-9 and TRBJ2-2; no definite D call. The CDR3 coding sequence is TGTGCCAGCAGCTTACCCAGATTGAACACCGGGGAGCTGTTTTTT. It translates to CASSLPRLNTGELFF.